This is a list of T cell receptor beta chains from one sample in a study of blood T cell repertoires in COVID-19. Generated by immunoSEQ multiplex PCR, the TCRdb table keeps only in-frame clones and is missing some. Found here are more than 250,000 clones, around nine tenths of them singletons; the top ten hold approximately 5.7%. Sequencing was done on a sample of PBMCs or T cells enriched from blood (not recorded which). The receptors stem from a middle-aged woman who had recovered from COVID-19. Both conserved end residues are part of each CDR3.

j_gene	v_gene	CDR3aa
TRBJ2-7	TRBV18	CASSPGTGGIYEQYF
TRBJ1-5	TRBV6-7	CASSPGQGRELNQPQHF
TRBJ1-5	TRBV24-1	CATRGTGEGNQPQHF
TRBJ2-1	TRBV28	CASSPGGTSGDNEQFF
TRBJ1-4	TRBV3-1/TRBV3-2	CASSQDTGSEKLFF
TRBJ1-2	TRBV7-8	CASSLAGGSGYTF
TRBJ2-7	TRBV5-4	CASSTAPTSGRARATYEQYF
TRBJ2-1	TRBV5-1	CASTPPGSLHEQFF
TRBJ1-2	TRBV20-1	CRAGTDYGYTF
TRBJ1-3	TRBV28	CASSLWGATGNTIYF
TRBJ1-1	TRBV4-3	CASSQDGMNTEAFF
TRBJ2-7	TRBV28	CASSLEGAPYEQYF
TRBJ2-7	TRBV18	CASSDRQGPYEQYF
TRBJ2-6	TRBV21-1	CASSKAHRRNSGANVLTF
TRBJ1-2	TRBV3-1/TRBV3-2	CASSNPRRKGVYGYTF
TRBJ2-1	TRBV6-2/TRBV6-3	CASSYPKPGLAYNEQFF
TRBJ1-6	TRBV30	CAWSARSYNSPLHF